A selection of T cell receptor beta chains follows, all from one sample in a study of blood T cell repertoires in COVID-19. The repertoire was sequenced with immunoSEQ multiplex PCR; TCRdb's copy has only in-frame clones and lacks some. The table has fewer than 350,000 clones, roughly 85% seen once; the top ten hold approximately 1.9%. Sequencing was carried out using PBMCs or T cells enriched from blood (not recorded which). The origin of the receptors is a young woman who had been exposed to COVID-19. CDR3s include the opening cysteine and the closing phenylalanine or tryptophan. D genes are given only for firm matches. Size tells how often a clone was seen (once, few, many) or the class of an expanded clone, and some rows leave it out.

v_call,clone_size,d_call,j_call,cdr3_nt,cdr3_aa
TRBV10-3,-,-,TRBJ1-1,TGTGCCATCAGCGCCACGGGGAGGGCTTTCTTT,CAISATGRAFF
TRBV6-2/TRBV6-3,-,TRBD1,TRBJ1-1,TGTGCCAGCAGTTTTACCGGACAGGGGATGACCGCTGAAGCTTTCTTT,CASSFTGQGMTAEAFF
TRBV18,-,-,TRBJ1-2,TGTGCCAGCTCACCGAACGGGGGTTTCAATGGCTACACCTTC,CASSPNGGFNGYTF
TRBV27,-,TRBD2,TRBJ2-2,TGTGCCAGCAGTTTATGGGGGGGTAACACCGGGGAGCTGTTTTTT,CASSLWGGNTGELFF
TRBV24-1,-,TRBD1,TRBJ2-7,TGTGCCACCAGTGATCCCGGGACAGGGAGTAGTAAAGAGCAGTACTTC,CATSDPGTGSSKEQYF
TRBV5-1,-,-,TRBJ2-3,TGCGCCAGCAGGACAGGAGATACAGATACGCAGTATTTT,CASRTGDTDTQYF
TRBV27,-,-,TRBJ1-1,TGTGCCAGCAGTTTAGGGGGGGCGACCACTGAAGCTTTCTTT,CASSLGGATTEAFF
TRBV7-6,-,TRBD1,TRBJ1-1,TGTGCCAGCAGCCTGCCGGGACAGGGGGGTGAAGCTTTCTTT,CASSLPGQGGEAFF
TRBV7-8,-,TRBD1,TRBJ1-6,TGTGCCAGCAGCGCAACCGGGACAGGGGATTCACCCCTCCACTTT,CASSATGTGDSPLHF
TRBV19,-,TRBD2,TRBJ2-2,TGTGCCAGTAGTATAGAGGCCCGACTAGCAACTAAACATAAATTAACGAACACCGGGGAGCTGTTTTTT,CASSIEARLATKHKLTNTGELFF
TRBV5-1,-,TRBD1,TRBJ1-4,TGCGCCAGCAGCCCCTGGGGGGCAGGGGGCGCGAGGAATGAAAAACTGTTTTTT,CASSPWGAGGARNEKLFF
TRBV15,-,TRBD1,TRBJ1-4,TGTGCCACCAGCAGCAGACAGGGTCGGGGTGAAAAACTGTTTTTT,CATSSRQGRGEKLFF
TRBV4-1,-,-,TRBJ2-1,TGCGCCAGCAGCCAAGTTACAGGCTACAATGAGCAGTTCTTC,CASSQVTGYNEQFF
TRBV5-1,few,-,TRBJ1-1,TGCGCCAGCAGCTTGCAGGCGATGAACACTGAAGCTTTCTTT,CASSLQAMNTEAFF
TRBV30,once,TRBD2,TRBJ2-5,TGTGCCTGGGCGGCGGGGGGGCCTTTAGAGACCCAGTACTTC,CAWAAGGPLETQYF
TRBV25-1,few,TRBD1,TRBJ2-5,TGTGCCAGCCCCGAGGGCGGACAGGGAGAGACCCAGTACTTC,CASPEGGQGETQYF
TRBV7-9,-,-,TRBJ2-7,TGTGCCAGCAGTTACGGAGGGGACGAGCAGTACTTC,CASSYGGDEQYF
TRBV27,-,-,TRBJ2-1,TGTGCCAGCAGTATACTCAAGACCTACAATGAGCAGTTCTTC,CASSILKTYNEQFF
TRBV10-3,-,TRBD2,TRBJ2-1,TGTGCCATCAGTGGACTAGCGGGGGGGCCCGGTGAGCAGTTCTTC,CAISGLAGGPGEQFF
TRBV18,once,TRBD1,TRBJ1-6,TGTGCCAGCTCACTTGGGGGACAGGGGATTGATTCACCCCTCCACTTT,CASSLGGQGIDSPLHF
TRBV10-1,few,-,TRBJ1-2,TGCGCCAGCAGCGGTTTATACAGGGTTTTCTATGGCTACACCTTC,CASSGLYRVFYGYTF
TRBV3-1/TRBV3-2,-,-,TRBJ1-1,TGTGCCAGCAGCCGACAGTTGAACACTGAAGCTTTCTTT,CASSRQLNTEAFF
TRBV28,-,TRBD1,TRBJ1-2,TGTGCCAGCAGTTTATGGCAGGGGGAACGTCCATATGGCTACACCTTC,CASSLWQGERPYGYTF
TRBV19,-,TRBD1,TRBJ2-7,TGTGCCAGTAGTATAGCACAGGGGCGATACGAGCAGTACTTC,CASSIAQGRYEQYF
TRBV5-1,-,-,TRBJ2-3,TGCGCCAGCAGCTTGACAGGGTATAGGACAGATACGCAGTATTTT,CASSLTGYRTDTQYF
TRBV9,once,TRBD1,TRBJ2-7,TGTGCCAGCAGCGTAGGAGGGACAGGCGTATACGAGCAGTACTTC,CASSVGGTGVYEQYF